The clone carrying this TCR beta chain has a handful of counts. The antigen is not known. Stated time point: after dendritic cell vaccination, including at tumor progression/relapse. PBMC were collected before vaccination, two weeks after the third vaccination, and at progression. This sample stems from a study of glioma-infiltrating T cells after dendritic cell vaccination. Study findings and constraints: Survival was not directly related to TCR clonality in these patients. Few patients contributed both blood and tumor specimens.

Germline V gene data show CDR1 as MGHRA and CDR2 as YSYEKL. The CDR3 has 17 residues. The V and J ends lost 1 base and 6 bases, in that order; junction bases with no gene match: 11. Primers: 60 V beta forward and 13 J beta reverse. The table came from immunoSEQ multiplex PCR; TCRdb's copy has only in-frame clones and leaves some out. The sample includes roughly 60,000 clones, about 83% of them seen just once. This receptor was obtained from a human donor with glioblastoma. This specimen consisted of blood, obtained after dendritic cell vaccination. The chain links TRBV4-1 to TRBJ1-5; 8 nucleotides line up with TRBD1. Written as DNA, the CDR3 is TGCGCCAGCAGCCAAGCTCCGGCCAGGGGGCTCGGTCAGCCCCAGCATTTT. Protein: CASSQAPARGLGQPQHF.